This T cell receptor (beta chain) was sequenced during a study of glioma-infiltrating T cells after dendritic cell vaccination. Trimming took 3 bases from V and 6 from J; bases not matched to a gene: 9. Germline V CDR1 and CDR2: MNHEY, SMNVEV (reference sequence). The CDR3 length is 16 residues. The time point is: after dendritic cell vaccination, including at tumor progression/relapse. Libraries were prepared by immunoSEQ multiplex PCR; TCRdb keeps only in-frame clonotypes and omits some of them. The sample gives approximately 85,000 clones, around 85% of which show up once; around 8.5% is in the top ten.

This sequence joins TRBV27 and TRBJ2-1; 9 nucleotides line up with TRBD1. The sequencing here drew on blood, taken after dendritic cell vaccination. The origin of this receptor is a human donor with glioblastoma. The CDR3 DNA sequence: TGTGCCAGCAGTTTTTACCGGGACAGGGTTTTCAATGAGCAGTTCTTC. Its protein is CASSFYRDRVFNEQFF.